The next 8 T cell receptor beta chains were all read from a single sample in a study of shared clonotypes between healthy human individuals. Here immunoSEQ multiplex PCR was the method, and the copy in TCRdb shows in-frame clones only, minus some. The sample includes roughly 890,000 clones, almost 95% of them seen just once. Naive CD8 isolation took CD45RO-negative cells positively selected for CCR7 and excluded terminally differentiated effector memory CD45RA+ cells. The sequencing input was naive CD8+ T cells sorted from blood. Receptors originate from a man aged 30 to 39 in good health.

Ten or more counts support this clone. V and J are TRBV6-5 and TRBJ1-2; 7 nucleotides line up with TRBD1. Germline loops: CDR1 MNHEY, CDR2 SVGAGI. The CDR3 sequence is 14 residues long. With V trimmed by 5 bases and J by 6 bases, 9 bases remained unmatched. CDR3: CASSGQGGSDGYTF. CDR3 coding DNA: TGTGCCAGCAGTGGCCAGGGGGGGAGCGATGGCTACACCTTC.

J is TRBJ2-5 and V is TRBV5-6; tentative D call: TRBD1 (5 bases). Gene TRBJ2-7 matches the end of the DNA better, so the J call may be wrong. The CDR3 spans 14 residues. The germline CDR1 and CDR2 sequences are SGHDT and YYEEEE. The CDR3 loop is CASSFLVTGYEQYF. The CDR3 region has the DNA TGTGCCAGCAGCTTTTTGGTTACAGGTTACGAGCAGTACTTC.

This clone was seen just once. The CDR3 DNA reads TGTGCCAGCAGTTTTGTAGCGGATCACAACACTGAAGCTTTCTTT. Translation gives CASSFVADHNTEAFF. The rearrangement links TRBV27 to TRBJ1-1, with no clear D. The ends were cut back, 3 bases at V and 2 bases at J, with 13 bases in the middle. The germline CDR1 and CDR2 sequences are MNHEY and SMNVEV (reference sequence). The CDR3 sequence is 15 residues long.

The V gene is TRBV5-1, the J gene TRBJ2-5; 10 bases are shared with TRBD1. The CDR3 consists of 15 residues. The V and J ends lost 0 bases and 5 bases, in that order; junction bases with no gene match: 4. Germline CDR1 and CDR2: SGHRS and YFSETQ. The CDR3 is CASSLGDRGKETQYF. CDR3 sequence (DNA): TGCGCCAGCAGCTTGGGGGACAGGGGAAAGGAGACCCAGTACTTC. Combining the CDR3 with reference TRBV5-1 and TRBJ2-5 gives the whole variable domain KAGVTQTPRYLIKTRGQQVTLSCSPISGHRSVSWYQQTPGQGLQFLFEYFSETQRNKGNFPGRFSGRQFSNSRSEMNVSTLELGDSALYLCASSLGDRGKETQYFGPGTRLLVL.

The chain uses TRBV5-1 and TRBJ2-7, with 9 positions matching TRBD1. Germline V lookup: CDR1 SGHRS, CDR2 YFSETQ. V lost 2 bases, J lost 0 bases, and 3 bases stayed unmatched. The CDR3 extends over 15 amino acids. Here the CDR3 reads CASSFGTGTSYEQYF. CDR3 in DNA: TGCGCCAGCAGCTTCGGGACAGGGACCTCCTACGAGCAGTACTTC.

CDR3 bases: TGTGCCAGCAGTGTACTAGCGGGAGTTCCCTACGAGCAGTACTTC. It yields the protein CASSVLAGVPYEQYF. This chain connects TRBV27 to TRBJ2-7; 11 nucleotides agree with TRBD2. The CDR3 runs 15 residues. CDR1 and CDR2 (germline): MNHEY, SMNVEV (reference sequence). Trimming took 5 bases from V and 2 from J; bases not matched to a gene: 5.

The rearrangement joins TRBV7-9 to TRBJ1-1; the D gene is possibly TRBD1 (6 bases). The CDR3 extends over 10 amino acids. Germline-derived CDR1 and CDR2 are SEHNR and FQNEAQ (reference sequence). The V gene lost 7 bases and the J gene lost 8 bases, with 8 bases spanning the gap. The CDR3 DNA reads as TGTGCCAGCACCGGGACAGAAGCTTTCTTT. Translated: CASTGTEAFF.

J is TRBJ1-2 and V is TRBV5-4; 11 bases match TRBD1. With V trimmed by 4 bases and J by 5 bases, 7 bases remained unmatched. Germline V gene data show CDR1 as SGHNT and CDR2 as YYREEE (reference sequence). The CDR3 totals 15 residues. The CDR3 DNA reads TGTGCCAGCAGCCGAACCGGGACAGGGGGATATGGCTACACCTTC. Its protein is CASSRTGTGGYGYTF.